The 27 T cell receptor beta chains below all came from one sample that was sequenced in a study of blood T cell repertoires in COVID-19. The table came from immunoSEQ multiplex PCR; TCRdb's copy has only in-frame clones and leaves some out. The sample holds hundreds of thousands of clones, 70% to 90% seen once. Input material: peripheral blood. Receptor source: a human donor in a cohort sampled during active COVID-19.

This chain connects TRBV7-8 to TRBJ1-5; D ambiguous. The V gene lost 5 bases and the J gene lost 0 bases, with 17 bases spanning the gap. Germline V gene lookup returns CDR1 SGHVS and CDR2 FQNEAQ. This CDR3 has 17 amino acids. CDR3: CASSLHLGPSSNQPQHF. CDR3 DNA: TGTGCCAGCAGCCTTCATCTGGGCCCTTCTAGCAATCAGCCCCAGCATTTT. Using reference TRBV7-8 and TRBJ1-5 for the parts outside the CDR3, the full variable domain is GAGVSQSPRYKVAKRGQDVALRCDPISGHVSLFWYQQALGQGPEFLTYFQNEAQLDKSGLPSDRFFAERPEGSVSTLKIQRTQQEDSAVYLCASSLHLGPSSNQPQHFGDGTRLSIL.

The gene calls are TRBV15 and TRBJ1-2; 7 nucleotides match TRBD1. The CDR3 is made up of 14 amino acids. Germline CDR1 and CDR2: LNHNV and YYDKDF (reference sequence). Trimming at V came to 6 bases and at J to 4 bases, leaving 8 bases not matched to a gene. This CDR3 is CATRQGRTTYGYTF. The CDR3 coding sequence is TGTGCCACCAGACAGGGGAGGACTACCTATGGCTACACCTTC.

This rearrangement joins TRBV19 to TRBJ2-1, with unresolved D. V was cut by 1 base and J by 0 bases, with 7 bases left in between. Germline V gene sequence: CDR1 LNHDA, CDR2 SQIVND (reference sequence). This CDR3 region has 15 residues. CDR3 in amino acids: CASSIVQSSYNEQFF. CDR3 nucleotide sequence: TGTGCCAGTAGTATAGTACAGAGCTCCTACAATGAGCAGTTCTTC.

The CDR3 loop is CSASRRGDEQFF. In nucleotides, the CDR3 is TGCAGTGCTAGTCGGCGGGGGGATGAGCAGTTCTTC. The rearrangement joins TRBV20-1 to TRBJ2-1, with 8 bases that match TRBD2. From germline, CDR1 is DFQATT and CDR2 SNEGSKA (reference sequence). Trimming cost V 3 bases and J 8 bases; bases outside gene matches: 3. The length of the CDR3 is 12 residues.

The chain uses TRBV6-5 and TRBJ2-3, with 9 bases that match TRBD2. The trim removed 9 bases at V and 7 bases at J, leaving 8 bases unmatched. CDR1 is MNHEY and CDR2 is SVGAGI in the germline V gene. CDR3 length equals 13 residues. CDR3 in DNA: TGTGCCAGTACAGCGGGGGGTATAAATACGCAGTATTTT. Protein: CASTAGGINTQYF.

The V and J genes are TRBV18 and TRBJ2-1, with no clear D. Looked up from germline, CDR1 is KGHSH and CDR2 is LQKENI. V was clipped by 6 bases and J by 10 bases, with 16 bases between them. CDR3 length: 13 residues. The CDR3 here is CASSPDHLGEQFF. CDR3 nucleotide sequence: TGTGCCAGCTCCCCAGACCATTTGGGCGAGCAGTTCTTC.

J is TRBJ1-2 and V is TRBV19, with no clear D. The CDR3 loop spans 13 amino acids. V lost 7 bases, J lost 2 bases, and 11 bases lay in between. Per germline, CDR1 LNHDA and CDR2 SQIVND (reference sequence). The CDR3 sequence: CASTGEPNYGYTF. CDR3 nucleotide sequence: TGTGCCAGTACCGGGGAGCCCAACTATGGCTACACCTTC.

The chain recombines TRBV28 with TRBJ2-7; a possible D gene is TRBD2 (7 bases). Trimming shortened V by 7 bases and J by 6 bases, and 16 bases separated the two germline ends. The CDR3 has 13 amino acids. Germline CDR1 and CDR2: MDHEN and SYDVKM. The chain's CDR3 is CASKRGGAIEQYF. The CDR3 DNA follows: TGTGCCAGCAAGAGGGGGGGGGCCATCGAGCAGTACTTC. The full variable domain, in which reference TRBV28 and TRBJ2-7 provide the parts outside the CDR3, is DVKVTQSSRYLVKRTGEKVFLECVQDMDHENMFWYRQDPGLGLRLIYFSYDVKMKEKGDIPEGYSVSREKKERFSLILESASTNQTSMYLCASKRGGAIEQYFGPGTRLTVT.

This chain joins TRBV6-1 and TRBJ2-7, with D possibly TRBD1 on 6 matching bases. Germline CDR1 MNHNS, CDR2 SASEGT. V gave up 3 bases and J gave up 4 bases, with 19 bases separating them. CDR3 size: 16 residues. CDR3 amino acids: CASSDQGQRNVYEQYF. The CDR3 bases are TGTGCCAGCAGTGACCAAGGACAGCGGAATGTTTACGAGCAGTACTTC.

The chain couples TRBV12-5 to TRBJ1-1; 9 bases match TRBD1. Germline V gene data show CDR1 as LGHNT and CDR2 as FRNRAP. The CDR3 has 18 residues. Germline trimming cut 2 bases from V and 5 bases from J; bases unmatched to any gene: 15. The CDR3 is CASGLRWGAGTGRTEAFF. The CDR3 nucleotides read TGTGCTAGTGGTTTGCGGTGGGGAGCCGGGACAGGGAGGACTGAAGCTTTCTTT.

Points on this clone: This sample includes further DNA sequences coding for the same CDR3. V usage is TRBV9 and J usage is TRBJ2-7; 7 bases align to TRBD1. CDR1 is SGDLS, CDR2 YYNGEE, per germline. Losses at the gene ends were 3 bases for V and 2 bases for J; bases not matched to a gene: 5. This CDR3 has 14 amino acids. The chain's CDR3 is CASSARQGTYEQYF. CDR3 DNA sequence: TGTGCCAGCAGCGCTAGACAGGGTACCTACGAGCAGTACTTC.

The chain combines TRBV2 with TRBJ1-2; 7 nucleotides match TRBD1. CDR3 length: 15 amino acids. CDR1 and CDR2 from the germline V gene are SNHLY and FYNNEI. V dropped 7 bases and J dropped 7; count of bases not matched to a gene: 15. As DNA, the CDR3 is TGTGCCAGCACCCTGGGGATGCAGGGGGTAGGTGGCTACACCTTC. Its translation is CASTLGMQGVGGYTF.

The chain joins TRBV6-5 to TRBJ1-6; TRBD1 might be the D (5 bases). The ends were cut back, 7 bases at V and 11 bases at J, with 21 bases in the middle. Germline CDR1 is MNHEY and CDR2 is SVGAGI. This CDR3 has 15 amino acids. The chain's CDR3 is CASTGLWGLETPLHF. CDR3 nucleotides: TGTGCCAGCACTGGCCTTTGGGGCTTAGAGACACCCCTCCACTTT.

V and J are TRBV30 and TRBJ1-3; D is unresolved. The germline V and J ends were trimmed by 4 bases and 4 bases, with 11 bases remaining between them. The CDR3 runs to 13 residues. Germline V gene sequence: CDR1 GTSNPN, CDR2 SVGIG (reference sequence). The CDR3 DNA sequence: TGTGCCTGGACTGCCGGGGTCGGAAACACCATATATTTT. Amino acid sequence: CAWTAGVGNTIYF.

This chain uses TRBV24-1 with TRBJ2-7; D is perhaps TRBD2 (6 bases). This CDR3 contains 15 residues. V was cut by 2 bases and J by 4 bases, with 14 bases left in between. Germline loops: CDR1 KGHDR, CDR2 SFDVKD. CDR3 coding DNA: TGTGCCACCAGTGATTCCGGGACTTCCCCTTACGAGCAGTACTTC. Its translation: CATSDSGTSPYEQYF.

This chain links TRBV3-1 (or the pseudogene TRBV3-2) with TRBJ1-3; D may be TRBD1 (5 bases). This CDR3 region has 16 residues. Looked up from germline, CDR1 is LGHDT and CDR2 is YNNKEL (reference sequence). V was clipped by 0 bases and J by 4 bases, with 13 bases between them. CDR3 amino acids: CASSQEWYRIGNTIYF. The DNA for the CDR3 is TGTGCCAGCAGCCAAGAGTGGTACAGGATCGGAAACACCATATATTTT.

This chain connects TRBV19 to TRBJ1-4, with TRBD1 identical over 7 bases. The germline CDR1 and CDR2 sequences are LNHDA and SQIVND (reference sequence). Germline trimming cut 2 bases from V and 7 bases from J; bases unmatched to any gene: 19. CDR3 size: 19 residues. The CDR3 protein is CASSISTGKGFEHREKLFF. CDR3 coding DNA: TGTGCCAGTAGTATATCGACAGGGAAGGGGTTCGAACATCGTGAAAAACTGTTTTTT. Variable domain in full (rest from reference TRBV19 and TRBJ1-4): DGGITQSPKYLFRKEGQNVTLSCEQNLNHDAMYWYRQDPGQGLRLIYYSQIVNDFQKGDIAEGYSVSREKKESFPLTVTSAQKNPTAFYLCASSISTGKGFEHREKLFFGSGTQLSVL.

The chain uses TRBV25-1 and TRBJ2-6; D remains ambiguous. The CDR3 is 18 residues long. CDR1 is MGHDK and CDR2 is SYGVNS in the germline V gene. Trimming pared 2 bases from V and 0 bases from J, leaving 14 bases between. The CDR3 loop reads CASSESPAPGSGANVLTF. Here the CDR3 DNA reads TGTGCCAGCAGTGAAAGCCCCGCCCCGGGCTCTGGGGCCAACGTCCTGACTTTC.

This chain uses TRBV21-1 with TRBJ2-6; the D call of TRBD1 is as the table states it, not checked on the DNA. TRBV21-1 is deemed a pseudogene. This CDR3 has 18 amino acids. CDR3 nucleotide sequence: TGTGCCAGCAGCAATCGGCCGGGACACCTCTCTGGGGCCAACGTCCTGACTTTC. Its translation: CASSNRPGHLSGANVLTF.

This chain uses TRBV6-5 with TRBJ2-5; the match to TRBD2 covers 14 bases. This CDR3 has 14 amino acids. J gave up 5 bases and V 7 bases, and 3 bases lay outside the gene matches. Per the germline V gene, CDR1 is MNHEY and CDR2 is SVGAGI. The CDR3 nucleotides are TGTGCCAGCACCAGACTAGCGGGGGGGGAGACCCAGTACTTC. It yields the protein CASTRLAGGETQYF.

The J gene is TRBJ1-2, the V gene TRBV7-9, with D tentatively TRBD1 (6 bases). This CDR3 is built from 14 residues. Trimming took off 0 bases at V and 2 bases at J, with 7 bases between the two ends. CDR1 is SEHNR and CDR2 is FQNEAQ in the germline V gene (reference sequence). The CDR3 loop reads CASSLAGTNYGYTF. The CDR3 region has the DNA TGTGCCAGCAGCTTAGCCGGGACAAACTATGGCTACACCTTC.

V and J are TRBV6-5 and TRBJ2-7; TRBD2 agrees at 9 bases. The CDR3 is 15 residues long. J lost 4 bases, V lost 5 bases, and 9 bases had no gene match. Per germline, CDR1 MNHEY and CDR2 SVGAGI. This CDR3 is CASSNSGGGGYEQYF. In nucleotides, the CDR3 is TGTGCCAGCAGTAATAGCGGGGGAGGTGGTTACGAGCAGTACTTC.

The chain employs TRBV24-1 and TRBJ2-2; maybe TRBD1 (5 bases). The CDR3 runs to 14 residues. V gave up 8 bases and J gave up 2 bases, with 11 bases separating them. Germline V gene lookup returns CDR1 KGHDR and CDR2 SFDVKD. The CDR3 DNA follows: TGTGCCACCATGCCGACAGTTAACACCGGGGAGCTGTTTTTT. As protein: CATMPTVNTGELFF.

The chain couples TRBV6-2 or TRBV6-3 to TRBJ2-2; D not resolved. Per germline, CDR1 MNHEY and CDR2 SVGEGT. This CDR3 contains 13 residues. Trimming shortened V by 2 bases and J by 6 bases, and 7 bases separated the two germline ends. The CDR3 here is CASSYLEPGELFF. CDR3 coding DNA: TGTGCCAGCAGTTACCTTGAGCCCGGGGAGCTGTTTTTT.

The rearrangement joins TRBV7-3 to TRBJ1-1; maybe TRBD1 (5 bases). The germline V gene has CDR1 SGHTA and CDR2 FQGTGA. Deletions cut 1 base from V and 0 bases from J, with 6 bases between. The CDR3 is 14 amino acids. The CDR3 reads CASSLKGMNTEAFF. The CDR3 DNA follows: TGTGCCAGCAGCTTAAAGGGGATGAACACTGAAGCTTTCTTT.

The V gene is TRBV15, the J gene TRBJ2-3, with D possibly TRBD2 on 5 matching bases. The ends were cut back, 6 bases at V and 1 base at J, with 8 bases in the middle. CDR3 length: 13 residues. The germline CDR1 and CDR2 sequences are LNHNV and YYDKDF (reference sequence). This CDR3 reads CATSVEGTDTQYF. The CDR3 region has the DNA TGTGCCACCAGTGTGGAGGGCACAGATACGCAGTATTTT.

The chain combines TRBV9 with TRBJ1-5, with a possible D match to TRBD1 (5 bases). The germline gives CDR1 SGDLS, CDR2 YYNGEE. V was shortened by 0 bases and J by 2 bases, with 9 bases between the two germline ends. CDR3 length: 15 residues. This CDR3 reads CASSVDDSRNQPQHF. In nucleotides, the CDR3 is TGTGCCAGCAGCGTAGATGACAGCCGCAATCAGCCCCAGCATTTT.